This T cell receptor beta chain was recorded in a study of cytomegalovirus exposure and HLA in healthy donors. Findings and caveats of the study: Reports indicate that TCR beta sequences accurately predicted the HLA-A and HLA-B alleles of most subjects. Later, an analysis showed that TCR beta chains associated with HLA were more clonally expanded than others that were equally common.

PCR primers comprised 60 Vbeta and 13 Jbeta primers. Profiling relied on immunoSEQ multiplex PCR, and the TCRdb table lists in-frame clones only, not all of them. The top ten clones hold around 17% of a sample with roughly 99,000 clones, about 74% of them seen once. Details on this clone: Its specificity is unknown.

The donors gave bone marrow, and they were healthy. Sequenced material: PBMCs. This sequence was found in a man in his sixties in good health and CMV-seropositive.

CDR3 loop: CSVEVGATDTQYF. In nucleotides, the CDR3 is TGCAGCGTTGAAGTGGGCGCCACAGATACGCAGTATTTT. This chain connects TRBV29-1 to TRBJ2-3; D remains ambiguous. CDR1 and CDR2 (germline): SQVTM, ANQGSEA. V was cut by 1 base and J by 2 bases, with 7 bases left in between. This CDR3 contains 13 residues.